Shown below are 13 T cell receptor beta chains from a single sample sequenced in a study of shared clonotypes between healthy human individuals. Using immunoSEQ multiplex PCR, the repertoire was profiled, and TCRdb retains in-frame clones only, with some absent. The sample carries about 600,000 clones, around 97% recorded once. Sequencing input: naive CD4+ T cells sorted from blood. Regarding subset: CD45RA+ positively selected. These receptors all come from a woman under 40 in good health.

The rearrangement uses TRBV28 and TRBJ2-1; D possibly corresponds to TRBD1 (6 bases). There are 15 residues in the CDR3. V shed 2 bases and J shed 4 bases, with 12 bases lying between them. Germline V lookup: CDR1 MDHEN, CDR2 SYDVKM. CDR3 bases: TGTGCCAGCAGTTTACCGACAGGACCTTACAATGAGCAGTTCTTC. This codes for CASSLPTGPYNEQFF.

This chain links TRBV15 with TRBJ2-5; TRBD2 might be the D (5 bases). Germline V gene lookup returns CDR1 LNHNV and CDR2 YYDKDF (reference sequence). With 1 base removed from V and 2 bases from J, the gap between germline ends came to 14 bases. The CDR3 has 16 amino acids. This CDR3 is CATSRGESWEQETQYF. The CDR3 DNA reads TGTGCCACCAGCAGAGGGGAGTCGTGGGAACAAGAGACCCAGTACTTC.

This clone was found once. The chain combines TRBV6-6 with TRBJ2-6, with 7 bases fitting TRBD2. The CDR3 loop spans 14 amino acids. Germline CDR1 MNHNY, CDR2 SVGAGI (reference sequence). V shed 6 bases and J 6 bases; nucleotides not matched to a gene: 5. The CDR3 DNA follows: TGTGCCAGCAGCCTCAGCGGGACGGCCAACGTCCTGACTTTC. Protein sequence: CASSLSGTANVLTF.

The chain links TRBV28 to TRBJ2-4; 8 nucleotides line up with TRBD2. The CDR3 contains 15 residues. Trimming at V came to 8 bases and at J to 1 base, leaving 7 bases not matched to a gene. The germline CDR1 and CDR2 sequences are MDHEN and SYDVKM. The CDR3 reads CASLGAGVAKNIQYF. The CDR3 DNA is TGTGCCAGCTTGGGAGCGGGAGTCGCCAAAAACATTCAGTACTTC.

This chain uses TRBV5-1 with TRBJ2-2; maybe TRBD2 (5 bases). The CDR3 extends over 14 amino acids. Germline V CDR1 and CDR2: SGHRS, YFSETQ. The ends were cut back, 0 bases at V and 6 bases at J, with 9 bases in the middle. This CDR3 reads CASSLEGSAGELFF. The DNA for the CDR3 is TGCGCCAGCAGCTTGGAAGGTAGCGCCGGGGAGCTGTTTTTT.

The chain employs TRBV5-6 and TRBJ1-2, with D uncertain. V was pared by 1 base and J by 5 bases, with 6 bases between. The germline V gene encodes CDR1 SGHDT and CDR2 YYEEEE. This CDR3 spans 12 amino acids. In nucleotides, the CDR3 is TGTGCCAGCAGCTTGAAACGGTATGGCTACACCTTC. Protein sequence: CASSLKRYGYTF.

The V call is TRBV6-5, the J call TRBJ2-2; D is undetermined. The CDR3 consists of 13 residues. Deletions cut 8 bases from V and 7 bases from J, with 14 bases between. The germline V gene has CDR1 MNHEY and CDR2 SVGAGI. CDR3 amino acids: CASSWRSGGELFF. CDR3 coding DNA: TGTGCCAGCTCGTGGCGGTCGGGCGGGGAGCTGTTTTTT.

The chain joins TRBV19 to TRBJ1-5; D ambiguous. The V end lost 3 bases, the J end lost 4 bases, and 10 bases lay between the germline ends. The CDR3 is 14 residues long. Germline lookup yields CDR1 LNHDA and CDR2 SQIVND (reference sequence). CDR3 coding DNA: TGTGCCAGTAGTATCCGCCAGGCTAATCAGCCCCAGCATTTT. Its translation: CASSIRQANQPQHF.

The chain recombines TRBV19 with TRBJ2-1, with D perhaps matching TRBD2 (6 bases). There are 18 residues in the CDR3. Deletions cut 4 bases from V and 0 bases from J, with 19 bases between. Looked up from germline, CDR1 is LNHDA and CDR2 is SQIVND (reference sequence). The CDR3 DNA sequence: TGTGCCAGTAGTACCGTCGGCGGGAAGCCTAGCTCCTACAATGAGCAGTTCTTC. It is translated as CASSTVGGKPSSYNEQFF.

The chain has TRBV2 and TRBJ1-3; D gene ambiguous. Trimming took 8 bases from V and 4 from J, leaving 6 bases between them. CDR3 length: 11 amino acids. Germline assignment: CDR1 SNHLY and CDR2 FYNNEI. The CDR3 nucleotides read TGTGCCAGCGGTTTAGGAAACACCATATATTTT. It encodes CASGLGNTIYF.

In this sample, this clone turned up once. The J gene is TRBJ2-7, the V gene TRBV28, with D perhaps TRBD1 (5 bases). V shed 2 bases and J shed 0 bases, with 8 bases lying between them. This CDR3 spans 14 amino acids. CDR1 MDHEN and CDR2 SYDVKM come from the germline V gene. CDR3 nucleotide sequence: TGTGCCAGCAGTTTACCCCAGGGCTCCTACGAGCAGTACTTC. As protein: CASSLPQGSYEQYF.

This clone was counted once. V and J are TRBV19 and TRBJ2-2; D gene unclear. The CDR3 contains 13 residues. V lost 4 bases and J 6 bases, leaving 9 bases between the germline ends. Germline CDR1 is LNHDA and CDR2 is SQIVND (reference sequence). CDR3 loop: CASSTTPPGELFF. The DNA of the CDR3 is TGTGCCAGTAGTACCACTCCCCCCGGGGAGCTGTTTTTT.

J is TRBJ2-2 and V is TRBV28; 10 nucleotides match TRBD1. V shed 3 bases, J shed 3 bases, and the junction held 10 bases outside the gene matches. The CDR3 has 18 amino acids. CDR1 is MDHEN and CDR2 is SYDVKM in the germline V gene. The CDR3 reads CASSFSLLGTGDTGELFF. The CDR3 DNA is TGTGCCAGCAGTTTCTCCTTACTGGGGACAGGGGACACCGGGGAGCTGTTTTTT. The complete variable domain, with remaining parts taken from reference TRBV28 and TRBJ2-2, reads DVKVTQSSRYLVKRTGEKVFLECVQDMDHENMFWYRQDPGLGLRLIYFSYDVKMKEKGDIPEGYSVSREKKERFSLILESASTNQTSMYLCASSFSLLGTGDTGELFFGEGSRLTVL.